This TCR beta chain was profiled in a study of identical twins. The CDR3 is 18 amino acids. V was pared by 0 bases and J by 0 bases, with 8 bases of the junction left unmatched. Germline loops: CDR1 MGHRA, CDR2 YSYEKL. Whole-study findings and limits: Whereas memory repertoires showed no such difference, abundant cord blood beta clonotypes carried fewer insertions. Out-of-frame alpha sequences common to twins exhibited an excess of low generation probability. Findings depended on cross-sectional statistics rather than tracking the same donors. Out-of-frame beta chain sequences displayed weaker excess sharing between twins.

A single record per CDR3 protein comes from TCRdb applying MiXCR to the 5' RACE reads. The sample records around 960,000 distinct CDR3 sequences, around 12% being singletons. Ten or more counts support this clonotype. Its antigen remains unknown. The same specimen was also included in a second study, on yellow fever vaccine responses in identical twins.

The receptor comes from a woman younger than 30 in good health. The chain has TRBV4-1 and TRBJ2-1, with TRBD2 matching over 7 bases. Sequenced sample: PBMCs. Written as DNA, the CDR3 is TGCGCCAGCAGCCAAGATTGGAACGGGGGGAGCTCCTACAATGAGCAGTTCTTC. Protein product: CASSQDWNGGSSYNEQFF.